The T cell receptor beta chain under discussion was sequenced for a study of CD4 T cells in relation to SARS-CoV-2 and coronaviruses. Unmatched junction bases numbered 8, after V lost 3 bases and J lost 1 base. Germline CDR1 and CDR2: SGDLS and YYNGEE. The CDR3 is 17 residues long. Assay: immunoSEQ multiplex PCR; the TCRdb copy retains only in-frame clones and omits some. The repertoire consists of about 23,000 clones, with more than 60% occurring once and the leading ten covering around 20%. Note on this clone: The antigen is not known.

Unexposed donor CD4+ T cells date from about 2011-2018, before the COVID-19 pandemic. Isolation of CD4+ T cells took place after less than 11 days in culture. The TCR comes from a human donor in good health. This chain links TRBV9 with TRBJ2-1; 9 nucleotides match TRBD1. Material for sequencing was CD4+ T cells from PBMCs, cultured in vitro. The CDR3 protein is CASSDPGDRVSYNEQFF. CDR3 bases: TGTGCCAGCAGCGACCCTGGGGACAGGGTTTCCTACAATGAGCAGTTCTTC. The full variable domain, with the rest looked up from reference TRBV9 and TRBJ2-1, is DSGVTQTPKHLITATGQRVTLRCSPRSGDLSVYWYQQSLDQGLQFLIQYYNGEERAKGNILERFSAQQFPDLHSELNLSSLELGDSALYFCASSDPGDRVSYNEQFFGPGTRLTVL.